A selection of T cell receptor beta chains follows, all from one sample in a study of CD8 T cells in ankylosing spondylitis. Each CDR3 protein gets one entry after TCRdb re-called the 5' RACE reads with MiXCR. The repertoire includes about 140,000 distinct CDR3 sequences, just under 7.5% of them detected once, and roughly 12% sits in the top ten. The sample taken for sequencing was blood, either unsorted or a sorted T cell fraction (not recorded which). Receptors originate from a female donor with ankylosing spondylitis or in good health (not recorded which). Each CDR3 is given with its conserved first and last residue. The order of the fields is clone size, CDR3 length, V gene, D gene, J gene, CDR3 protein, CDR3 DNA. D genes are given only for firm matches. The size of a clone is reported for some rows only, either as once, few or many, or as a class for expanded clones.

many	15	TRBV5-1	TRBD1	TRBJ1-1	CASSPREGASTEAFF	TGCGCCAGCAGCCCCCGAGAGGGGGCTTCGACTGAAGCTTTCTTT
many	16	TRBV12-3/TRBV12-4	TRBD1	TRBJ1-1	CASSPTPGQGRTEAFF	TGTGCCAGCAGTCCTACTCCGGGACAGGGGAGGACTGAAGCTTTCTTT
many	14	TRBV5-1	NA	TRBJ2-5	CASSPQPGQETQYF	TGCGCCAGCAGCCCACAGCCGGGCCAAGAGACCCAGTACTTC
many	15	TRBV5-1	NA	TRBJ2-7	CASSLVGSASYEQYF	TGCGCCAGCAGCTTGGTAGGCAGTGCCTCCTACGAGCAGTACTTC
many	16	TRBV28	NA	TRBJ2-2	CASSPGGTANTGELFF	TGTGCCAGCAGCCCGGGGGGGACAGCGAACACCGGGGAGCTGTTTTTT
NA	15	TRBV7-8	NA	TRBJ2-2	CASSSSGTVAGELFF	TGTGCCAGCAGCAGCTCCGGGACGGTCGCCGGGGAGCTGTTTTTT
many	15	TRBV3-1	NA	TRBJ2-1	CASSHRRGPYNEQFF	TGTGCCAGCAGCCATAGACGGGGACCCTACAATGAGCAGTTCTTC
many	15	TRBV12-3/TRBV12-4	NA	TRBJ1-4	CASTHSFRSNEKLFF	TGTGCCAGCACCCACTCGTTCAGATCTAATGAAAAACTGTTTTTT
many	13	TRBV10-3	TRBD1	TRBJ1-2	CAISKGQGDGYTF	TGTGCCATCAGTAAAGGACAGGGAGATGGCTACACCTTC
NA	14	TRBV5-6	TRBD1	TRBJ2-7	CVSSWGQGSSQQYF	TGTGTCAGCAGCTGGGGACAGGGTTCGTCTCAGCAGTACTTC
many	14	TRBV10-3	NA	TRBJ1-2	CAISAPRGDYGYTF	TGTGCCATCAGTGCTCCGCGCGGAGACTATGGCTACACCTTC
many	14	TRBV12-3/TRBV12-4	NA	TRBJ1-4	CASSLVAGAEKLFF	TGTGCCAGCAGTTTAGTAGCAGGGGCTGAAAAACTGTTTTTT
many	13	TRBV27	NA	TRBJ2-2	CASSLWGIGELFF	TGTGCCAGCAGTTTATGGGGGATCGGGGAGCTGTTTTTT
many	15	TRBV5-1	NA	TRBJ1-2	CASSLTRGGNYGYTF	TGCGCCAGCAGCTTGACTAGGGGCGGGAACTATGGCTACACCTTC
many	13	TRBV29-1	NA	TRBJ2-5	CSVSTPVQETQYF	TGCAGCGTGAGTACTCCCGTCCAAGAGACCCAGTACTTC
many	15	TRBV5-1	TRBD1	TRBJ2-7	CASSLGPQGTYEQYF	TGCGCCAGCAGCCTTGGACCACAGGGGACCTACGAGCAGTACTTC
many	16	TRBV6-5	NA	TRBJ2-1	CASSSFGESSYNEQFF	TGTGCCAGCAGCTCCTTCGGGGAAAGCTCCTACAATGAGCAGTTCTTC
many	13	TRBV6-4	TRBD1	TRBJ1-1	CATRQGGHTEAFF	TGTGCCACCCGACAGGGGGGTCACACTGAAGCTTTCTTT
NA	17	TRBV5-1	TRBD1	TRBJ1-1	CASSLAAGGLVNTEAFF	TGCGCCAGCAGCTTGGCCGCAGGGGGCCTGGTGAACACTGAAGCTTTCTTT
many	15	TRBV6-5	NA	TRBJ1-1	CASSYAAGLNTEAFF	TGTGCCAGCAGTTACGCCGCCGGACTGAACACTGAAGCTTTCTTT
NA	14	TRBV30	NA	TRBJ1-1	CAWRRTVLNTEAFF	TGTGCCTGGAGACGGACAGTGCTGAACACTGAAGCTTTCTTT
NA	14	TRBV18	NA	TRBJ2-1	CASSPSPGRNEQFF	TGTGCCAGCTCACCATCACCAGGGCGGAATGAGCAGTTCTTC
many	17	TRBV7-2	NA	TRBJ1-1	CASSLATGLGNGTEAFF	TGTGCCAGCAGCTTAGCCACAGGGTTGGGTAATGGGACTGAAGCTTTCTTT
many	15	TRBV20-1	NA	TRBJ2-3	CSARDPRGVGDTQYF	TGCAGTGCTAGAGACCCGCGGGGCGTTGGAGATACGCAGTATTTT
many	14	TRBV5-1	TRBD2	TRBJ2-1	CASSPRAGGPEQFF	TGCGCCAGCAGCCCCCGAGCGGGGGGGCCGGAGCAGTTCTTC
NA	12	TRBV2	NA	TRBJ2-2	CASRGNTGELFF	TGTGCCAGCAGGGGTAACACCGGGGAGCTGTTTTTT
few	17	TRBV4-2	NA	TRBJ1-3	CASSQEGQTKAGNTIYF	TGTGCCAGCAGCCAAGAAGGCCAGACGAAAGCTGGAAACACCATATATTTT
many	15	TRBV18	NA	TRBJ1-1	CASSPTQGPFAEAFF	TGTGCCAGCTCACCAACTCAGGGGCCGTTCGCTGAAGCTTTCTTT
NA	16	TRBV2	NA	TRBJ2-2	CASSEPLTSRIGELFF	TGTGCCAGCAGTGAACCCCTGACTAGTAGGATAGGGGAGCTGTTTTTT
many	16	TRBV4-2	NA	TRBJ2-4	CASSQGRSFGKNIQYF	TGTGCCAGCAGCCAAGGAAGGAGTTTCGGCAAAAACATTCAGTACTTC
many	18	TRBV7-3	NA	TRBJ2-6	CASSPNRWGNTGANVLTF	TGTGCCAGCAGCCCCAACCGGTGGGGGAATACTGGGGCCAACGTCCTGACTTTC